This TCR beta chain is from a study of blood T cell repertoires in COVID-19. Original processing notes: Quantification of nucleated cells was approximated via reference gene primer amplification. The table came from immunoSEQ multiplex PCR; TCRdb's copy has only in-frame clones and leaves some out. From that table come the V and J calls and clone size; the DNA was used to work out D and trimming. Of some 170,000 clones listed, approximately 86% are singletons. CDR3 length: 14 residues. The germline CDR1 and CDR2 sequences are ENHRY and SYGVKD. Deletions cut 5 bases from V and 3 bases from J, with 11 bases between.

Input material: peripheral blood. The chain combines TRBV10-3 with TRBJ1-5, with D possibly being TRBD1 (5 bases). The receptor's source is a woman in her forties or fifties with acute or convalescent COVID-19. CDR3 in DNA: TGTGCCATCAGTTACGACAGCCTCAATCAGCCCCAGCATTTT. It is translated as CAISYDSLNQPQHF.